This T cell receptor (beta chain) is drawn from a study of blood T cell repertoires in COVID-19. Germline-derived CDR1 and CDR2 are LNHNV and YYDKDF (reference sequence). The CDR3 has 16 amino acids. V gave up 0 bases and J gave up 4 bases, with 13 bases separating them. Original processing methods: Estimated nucleated cell counts came from reference gene primer amplification. TCRdb's table, derived via immunoSEQ multiplex PCR, lists solely in-frame clones and lacks some. V and J calls and clone size are given by that table; D and trimming were obtained from the DNA. The sample has roughly 68,000 clones, approximately 89% seen once; the top ten hold 4.5% to 5%.

This clonotype originated in a woman in her fifties or sixties with active COVID-19. Sequencing used peripheral blood. The chain is built from TRBV15 and TRBJ2-1; possibly TRBD2 for D (6 bases). In DNA form, the CDR3 reads TGTGCCACCAGCAGAGATAGGAGGGCCATGTACAATGAGCAGTTCTTC. This encodes CATSRDRRAMYNEQFF.